The clone carrying this T cell receptor beta chain was detected a few times. What it binds is not known. The data originate from a study of beta chain features in type 1 diabetes. The study, taken as a whole, reports: When Type 1 diabetes patients were examined, their TCRB CDR3s proved moderately but significantly shorter in all four CD4+ subsets.

Every isolated RNA sample was fully reverse transcribed, so sequencing captured expressed TCRB transcripts. Clones were sequenced by immunoSEQ multiplex PCR, and TCRdb holds only the in-frame ones, with some missing. Among some 140,000 clones listed, 7.5% to 9.5% were seen once. A heparinised blood draw that averaged approximately 110 mL was obtained once from each donor. Each sorted population was over 98% pure. The V segment lost 5 bases and the J segment 7 bases; nucleotides outside the gene matches: 12. Germline values: CDR1 SGDLS, CDR2 YYNGEE. This CDR3 has 16 residues. V usage is TRBV9 and J usage is TRBJ2-2; 9 bases are a match to TRBD2. The source material was central memory CD4+ T cells from blood. This clonotype originated in a man under 40 with type 1 diabetes. The CDR3 spells CASRQGGSGGSGELFF. The DNA of the CDR3 is TGTGCCAGCAGACAAGGCGGTAGCGGGGGTAGCGGGGAGCTGTTTTTT.